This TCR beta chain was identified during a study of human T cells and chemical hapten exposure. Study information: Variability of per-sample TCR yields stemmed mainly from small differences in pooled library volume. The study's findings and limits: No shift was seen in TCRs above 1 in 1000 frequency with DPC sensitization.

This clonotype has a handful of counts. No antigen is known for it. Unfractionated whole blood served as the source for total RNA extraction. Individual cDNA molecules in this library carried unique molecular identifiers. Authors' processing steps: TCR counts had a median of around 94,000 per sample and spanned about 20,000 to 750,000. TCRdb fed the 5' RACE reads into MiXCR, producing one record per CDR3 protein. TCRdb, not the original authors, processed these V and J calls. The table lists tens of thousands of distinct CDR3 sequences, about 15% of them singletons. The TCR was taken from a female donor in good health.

The DNA of the CDR3 is TGCAGCGTCATGAAAGGTGTAGCGGGAGGAATCAGCTCCTACGAGCAGTACTTC. This sequence encodes CSVMKGVAGGISSYEQYF. This chain uses TRBV29-1 with TRBJ2-7; 10 bases align to TRBD2. The germline gives CDR1 SQVTM, CDR2 ANQGSEA. This CDR3 is built from 18 residues. The J segment lost 0 bases and the V segment lost 6 bases, leaving 17 bases of the junction unmatched.